A selection of T cell receptor beta chains follows, all from one sample in a study of Graves' ophthalmopathy and Graves' hyperthyroidism. TCRdb ran MiXCR on the multiplex PCR reads and lists one entry per CDR3 protein. The sample yields some 400,000 distinct CDR3 sequences, around 16% seen once. The source material was peripheral blood. The receptors here all came from a woman aged 18-35 years with Graves' ophthalmopathy. The CDR3 runs from the conserved cysteine through the conserved F or W. Fields, in order: J gene, V gene, CDR3 protein.

j_call: TRBJ2-7
v_call: TRBV4-1
cdr3_aa: CASSQAGQAYEQYF

j_call: TRBJ1-6
v_call: TRBV6-1
cdr3_aa: CATNRGRNSPLHF

j_call: TRBJ2-7
v_call: TRBV6-2/TRBV6-3
cdr3_aa: CASSFVAGGHSYEQYF

j_call: TRBJ2-5
v_call: TRBV28
cdr3_aa: CASVGIQKKETQYF

j_call: TRBJ2-5
v_call: TRBV28
cdr3_aa: CASSLRGGPQYF

j_call: TRBJ2-2
v_call: TRBV11-2
cdr3_aa: CASSLDGGDPEGLFF

j_call: TRBJ2-6
v_call: TRBV11-2
cdr3_aa: CASSLDRVSSGANVLTF

j_call: TRBJ1-1
v_call: TRBV12-3/TRBV12-4
cdr3_aa: CASRQDRGRKYTEAFF

j_call: TRBJ2-2
v_call: TRBV11-2
cdr3_aa: CASSWRGLGKITGELFF

j_call: TRBJ2-7
v_call: TRBV10-1
cdr3_aa: CASSPGHLSYEQYF